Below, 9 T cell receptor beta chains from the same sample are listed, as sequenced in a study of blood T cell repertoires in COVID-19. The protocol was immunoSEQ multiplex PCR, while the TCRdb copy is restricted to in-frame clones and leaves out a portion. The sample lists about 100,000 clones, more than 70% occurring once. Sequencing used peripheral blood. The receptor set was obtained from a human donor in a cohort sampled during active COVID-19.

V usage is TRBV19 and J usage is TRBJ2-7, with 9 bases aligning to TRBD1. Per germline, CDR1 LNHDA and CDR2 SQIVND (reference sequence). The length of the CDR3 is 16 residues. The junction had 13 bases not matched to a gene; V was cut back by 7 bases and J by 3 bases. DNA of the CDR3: TGTGCCAGTACCATGGCTCCGGGACAGGGAATCTACGAGCAGTACTTC. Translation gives CASTMAPGQGIYEQYF.

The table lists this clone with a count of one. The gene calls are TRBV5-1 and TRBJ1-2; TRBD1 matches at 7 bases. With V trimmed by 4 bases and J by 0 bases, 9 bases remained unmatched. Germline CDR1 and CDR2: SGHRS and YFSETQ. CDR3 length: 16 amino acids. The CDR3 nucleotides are TGCGCCAGCAGCCGAACCGGACAGGATACTAACTATGGCTACACCTTC. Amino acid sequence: CASSRTGQDTNYGYTF.

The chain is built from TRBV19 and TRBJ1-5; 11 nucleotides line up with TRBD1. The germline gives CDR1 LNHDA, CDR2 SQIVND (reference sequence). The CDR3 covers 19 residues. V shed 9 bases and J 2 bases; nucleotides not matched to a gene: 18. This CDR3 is CASRKSRTGGSDGNQPQHF. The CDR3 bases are TGTGCCAGCAGAAAATCCAGGACAGGGGGCTCGGATGGCAATCAGCCCCAGCATTTT.

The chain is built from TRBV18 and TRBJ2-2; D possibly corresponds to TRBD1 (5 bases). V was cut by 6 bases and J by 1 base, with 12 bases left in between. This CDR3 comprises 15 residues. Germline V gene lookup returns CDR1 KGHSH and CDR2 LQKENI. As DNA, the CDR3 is TGTGCCAGCTCCCCCCTACAGGTGAACACCGGGGAGCTGTTTTTT. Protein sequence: CASSPLQVNTGELFF.

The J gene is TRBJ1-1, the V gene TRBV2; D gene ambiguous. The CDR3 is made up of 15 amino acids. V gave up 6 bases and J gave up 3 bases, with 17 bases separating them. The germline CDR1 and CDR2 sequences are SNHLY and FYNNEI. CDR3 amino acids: CASRARPRRDTEAFF. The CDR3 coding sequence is TGTGCCAGCAGAGCCCGACCGAGGAGGGACACTGAAGCTTTCTTT.

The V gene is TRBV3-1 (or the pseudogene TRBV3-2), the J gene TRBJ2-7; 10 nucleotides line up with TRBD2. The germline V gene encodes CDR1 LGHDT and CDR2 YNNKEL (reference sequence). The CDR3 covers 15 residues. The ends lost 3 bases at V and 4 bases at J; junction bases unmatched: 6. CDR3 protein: CASSQQREGLYEQYF. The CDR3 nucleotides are TGTGCCAGCAGCCAGCAGCGGGAGGGCTTATACGAGCAGTACTTC.

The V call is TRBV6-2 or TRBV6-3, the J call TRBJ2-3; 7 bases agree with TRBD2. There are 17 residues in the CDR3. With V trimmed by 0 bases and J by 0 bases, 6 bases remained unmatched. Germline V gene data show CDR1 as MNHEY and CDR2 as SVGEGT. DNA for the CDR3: TGTGCCAGCAGTTACTCTCGGGGCGGGAGAAGCACAGATACGCAGTATTTT. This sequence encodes CASSYSRGGRSTDTQYF.

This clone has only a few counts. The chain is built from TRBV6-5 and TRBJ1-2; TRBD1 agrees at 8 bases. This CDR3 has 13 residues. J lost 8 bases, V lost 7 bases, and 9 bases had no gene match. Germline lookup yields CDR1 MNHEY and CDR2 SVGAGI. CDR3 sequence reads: CASNLDRVRGYTF. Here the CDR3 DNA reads TGTGCCAGCAACTTGGACAGGGTGCGCGGCTACACCTTC.

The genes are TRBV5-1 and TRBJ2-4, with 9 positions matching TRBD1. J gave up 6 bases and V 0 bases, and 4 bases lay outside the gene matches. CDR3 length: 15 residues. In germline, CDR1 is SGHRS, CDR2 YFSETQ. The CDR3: CASSLGQGVGNIQYF. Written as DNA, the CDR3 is TGCGCCAGCAGCTTGGGACAGGGGGTGGGAAACATTCAGTACTTC.